This is a list of T cell receptor beta chains from one sample in a study of cytomegalovirus exposure and HLA in healthy donors. The protocol was immunoSEQ multiplex PCR, while the TCRdb copy is restricted to in-frame clones and leaves out a portion. The sample has under 300,000 clones; 90% are singletons. Sequencing was done on a sample of PBMCs. Every receptor here comes from a woman between 18 and 30 years old in good health and CMV-seronegative. The CDR3 runs from the conserved cysteine through the conserved F or W. A D gene is named only where the DNA matches it firmly. The size of a clone is reported for some rows only, either as once, few or many, or as a class for expanded clones.

D,size,V,J,DNA,CDR3
TRBD2,-,TRBV4-1,TRBJ2-1,TGCGCCAGCAGCCAAGCATTAGCCGCCGGGGGGTTTTACAATGAGCAGTTCTTC,CASSQALAAGGFYNEQFF
-,-,TRBV29-1,TRBJ2-2,TGCAGCGTTGGGGCAGGGTCGAACACCGGGGAGCTGTTTTTT,CSVGAGSNTGELFF
-,-,TRBV6-6,TRBJ2-3,TGTGCCAGCCGAAGGACAGTAGTGGGCACAGATACGCAGTATTTT,CASRRTVVGTDTQYF
-,-,TRBV5-1,TRBJ2-3,TGCGCCAGCAGCTTGTTTCAGGGCCCCACAGATACGCAGTATTTT,CASSLFQGPTDTQYF
TRBD2,-,TRBV28,TRBJ2-2,TGTGCCACCAGGGCCGCGGGGGCGAACACCGGGGAGCTGTTTTTT,CATRAAGANTGELFF
TRBD1,-,TRBV2,TRBJ2-1,TGTGCCAGCACCGACCGGACAGGGGTCAAGTACAATGAGCAGTTCTTC,CASTDRTGVKYNEQFF
-,-,TRBV11-1,TRBJ1-5,TGTGCCAGCAGCTCTCGCAGGGCCCGGAGCAATCAGCCCCAGCATTTT,CASSSRRARSNQPQHF
-,-,TRBV28,TRBJ1-6,TGTGCCAGCAGTTCAGGACTAGAATCACCCCTCCACTTT,CASSSGLESPLHF
TRBD2,-,TRBV19,TRBJ2-3,TGTGCCAGTAGTATAGAACTAGCGGGATTCACAGATACGCAGTATTTT,CASSIELAGFTDTQYF
-,once,TRBV30,TRBJ1-1,TGTGCCTGGAGCTGGAACACTGAAGCTTTCTTT,CAWSWNTEAFF
TRBD1,-,TRBV11-2,TRBJ1-1,TGTGCCAGCAGCTTGCAGGGGGCTGGCACTGAAGCTTTCTTT,CASSLQGAGTEAFF
TRBD1,-,TRBV7-2,TRBJ1-1,TGTGCCAGCAGCCCGCATTACAGGGGGGGAGGAGGGACTGAAGCTTTCTTT,CASSPHYRGGGGTEAFF
-,-,TRBV14,TRBJ1-2,TGTGCCAGCAGCCAAGATAGTCGAAAGTATAGCTACACCTTC,CASSQDSRKYSYTF
-,-,TRBV6-4,TRBJ1-6,TGTGCCAGCAGTCCCGAAGGGGGGGGAGGGCCACCCCTCCACTTT,CASSPEGGGGPPLHF
TRBD1,-,TRBV5-1,TRBJ2-3,TGCGCCAGCAGCTTGGTAGGACAGGGCGGCACAGATACGCAGTATTTT,CASSLVGQGGTDTQYF
-,-,TRBV7-8,TRBJ1-2,TGTGCCAGCAGCTTAGGTGTCGGGGAAGCCTATGGCTACACCTTC,CASSLGVGEAYGYTF
-,-,TRBV4-1,TRBJ2-5,TGCGCCAGCAGCCAAGAGTTCAGGGCAGCATACCAAGAGACCCAGTACTTC,CASSQEFRAAYQETQYF
-,-,TRBV2,TRBJ1-1,TGTGCCAGCAGTGAGACGGGGTTGAGCACTGAAGCTTTCTTT,CASSETGLSTEAFF
-,-,TRBV7-8,TRBJ2-2,TGTGCCAGCAGCAGAGGGGGGGGCCACACCGGGGAGCTGTTTTTT,CASSRGGGHTGELFF
TRBD2,-,TRBV2,TRBJ2-2,TGTGCCAGCAGTGATCTTAGCGGGGGGGTCACCGGGGAGCTGTTTTTT,CASSDLSGGVTGELFF
TRBD1,-,TRBV2,TRBJ2-3,TGTGCCAGCAGTGAGGACAGGGCCCTAGCCACAGATACGCAGTATTTT,CASSEDRALATDTQYF
TRBD1,-,TRBV5-1,TRBJ2-2,TGCGCCAGTCAGACAGGGGTTGGCGGGGAGCTGTTTTTT,CASQTGVGGELFF
TRBD1,-,TRBV27,TRBJ1-1,TGTGCCAGCAGTTTGGACAGGTTGGGGACTGAAGCTTTCTTT,CASSLDRLGTEAFF
-,-,TRBV10-3,TRBJ1-1,TGTGCCATCAGTGAGTCGGACAGACAAACGGAAGCTTTCTTT,CAISESDRQTEAFF
-,-,TRBV7-2,TRBJ2-7,TGTGCCAGCAGCTTCGACAGCTACGAGCAGTACTTC,CASSFDSYEQYF
TRBD1,-,TRBV5-4,TRBJ1-1,TGTGCCAGCAGCGCGGGACAGCACATGAACACTGAAGCTTTCTTT,CASSAGQHMNTEAFF
-,-,TRBV27,TRBJ2-3,TGTGCCAGCAGTTTATCGGTTAGCGGTACTAGCACAGATACGCAGTATTTT,CASSLSVSGTSTDTQYF
-,-,TRBV11-2,TRBJ2-7,TGTGCCAGCAGCCCCGAGGCCTACGAGCAGTACTTC,CASSPEAYEQYF
TRBD1,-,TRBV5-1,TRBJ2-2,TGCGCCAGCAGATCGCGGACAGGGACGGCGAACACCGGGGAGCTGTTTTTT,CASRSRTGTANTGELFF
TRBD1,-,TRBV27,TRBJ1-1,TGTGCCAGCAGTTTAGGGACAGGGGCCTTCAACACTGAAGCTTTCTTT,CASSLGTGAFNTEAFF
-,-,TRBV2,TRBJ2-2,TGTGCCAGCAGTAGGAGGTCAGCCAACACCGGGGAGCTGTTTTTT,CASSRRSANTGELFF
-,-,TRBV9,TRBJ2-5,TGTGCCAGCAGCAATCCTAATCAAGAGACCCAGTACTTC,CASSNPNQETQYF
-,once,TRBV5-4,TRBJ1-3,TGTGCCAGCAGCTTAGGAGCCTCCAGTCCTGGAAACACCATATATTTT,CASSLGASSPGNTIYF
TRBD1,-,TRBV2,TRBJ1-2,TGTGCCAGCAGTGAAGGTCCGGGACAGGGGGTTGGCAACACCTTC,CASSEGPGQGVGNTF
-,-,TRBV7-9,TRBJ1-4,TGTGCCAGCAGCTTACATGCGGAAAAACTGTTTTTT,CASSLHAEKLFF
-,-,TRBV15,TRBJ2-5,TGTGCCACCAGCAGAGATCTACAGGGGGGGGAGACCCAGTACTTC,CATSRDLQGGETQYF